The text below deals with one T cell receptor beta chain. The CDR3 extends over 14 amino acids. The trim removed 5 bases at V and 5 bases at J, leaving 5 bases unmatched. Per germline, CDR1 LNHDA and CDR2 SQIVND (reference sequence). Libraries were prepared by immunoSEQ multiplex PCR; TCRdb keeps only in-frame clonotypes and omits some of them. The data hold under 70,000 clones, with 87% observed a single time. Control subjects, colonoscoped for suspected IBD, had macroscopically and histologically normal endoscopy. The source of the sample is a study of pediatric ulcerative colitis. V and J are TRBV19 and TRBJ2-1; 8 nucleotides match TRBD1. The specimen was blood. The TCR originated in a boy younger than 18 who was a control in a study of pediatric ulcerative colitis. The CDR3 nucleotides read TGTGCCAGTAGTCTAAGGACAGGGAACAATGAGCAGTTCTTC. Encoded protein: CASSLRTGNNEQFF.